Below, 15 T cell receptor beta chains from the same sample are listed, as sequenced in a study of cytomegalovirus exposure and HLA in healthy donors. PCR primers comprised 60 Vbeta and 13 Jbeta primers. The protocol was immunoSEQ multiplex PCR, while the TCRdb copy is restricted to in-frame clones and leaves out a portion. The table records about 140,000 clones, 75% to 90% of them present only once. Sequencing input: PBMCs. The receptors were gathered from a man aged 40-50 years in good health and CMV-seronegative.

The gene calls are TRBV19 and TRBJ1-5; 7 bases match TRBD1. The ends lost 7 bases at V and 4 bases at J; junction bases unmatched: 7. The CDR3 length is 14 residues. CDR1 and CDR2 (germline): LNHDA, SQIVND (reference sequence). Here the CDR3 DNA reads TGTGCCAGTACCCACGACAGGGTAAATCAGCCCCAGCATTTT. Its translation: CASTHDRVNQPQHF.

V and J are TRBV4-1 and TRBJ2-7, with 8 bases aligning to TRBD2. This CDR3 spans 17 amino acids. The germline gives CDR1 MGHRA, CDR2 YSYEKL. The trim removed 4 bases at V and 2 bases at J, leaving 13 bases unmatched. The CDR3 DNA follows: TGCGCCAGCAGCCTCCAAGAGGCTAGCGGGTCTACCTACGAGCAGTACTTC. This encodes CASSLQEASGSTYEQYF.

The gene calls are TRBV5-1 and TRBJ1-1; a possible D gene is TRBD1 (6 bases). From germline, CDR1 is SGHRS and CDR2 YFSETQ. This CDR3 has 14 residues. Trimming stripped 0 bases from V and 6 bases from J, with 12 bases between. CDR3 amino acids: CASSLGHRVPEAFF. Written as DNA, the CDR3 is TGCGCCAGCAGCTTGGGCCACAGGGTCCCTGAAGCTTTCTTT.

This chain links TRBV29-1 with TRBJ2-1, with D perhaps TRBD1 (6 bases). Germline V gene data show CDR1 as SQVTM and CDR2 as ANQGSEA. The CDR3 is 13 residues long. V lost 7 bases to trimming and J lost 1 base, with 11 bases between them. CDR3 loop: CSALQGSYNEQFF. Written as DNA, the CDR3 is TGCAGCGCACTACAGGGATCCTACAATGAGCAGTTCTTC.

J is TRBJ1-4 and V is TRBV28, with D possibly TRBD1 on 5 matching bases. Germline V gene data show CDR1 as MDHEN and CDR2 as SYDVKM. The ends were cut back, 5 bases at V and 7 bases at J, with 14 bases in the middle. The CDR3 length is 14 residues. The CDR3 here is CASSGQTGSEKLFF. The CDR3 bases are TGTGCCAGCAGTGGACAAACCGGGAGTGAAAAACTGTTTTTT.

V usage is TRBV19 and J usage is TRBJ1-5, with 9 bases that match TRBD1. Germline values: CDR1 LNHDA, CDR2 SQIVND (reference sequence). This CDR3 comprises 15 residues. The ends lost 4 bases at V and 5 bases at J; junction bases unmatched: 6. The DNA for the CDR3 is TGTGCCAGTAGTAGCGGACAGGGGTCCCATCAGCCCCAGCATTTT. Translating gives CASSSGQGSHQPQHF. Drawing the rest from reference TRBV19 and TRBJ1-5, the complete variable domain is DGGITQSPKYLFRKEGQNVTLSCEQNLNHDAMYWYRQDPGQGLRLIYYSQIVNDFQKGDIAEGYSVSREKKESFPLTVTSAQKNPTAFYLCASSSGQGSHQPQHFGDGTRLSIL.

The gene calls are TRBV5-5 and TRBJ2-7, with no clear D. There are 14 residues in the CDR3. Germline V gives CDR1 SGHKS, CDR2 YYEKEE (reference sequence). V gave up 0 bases and J gave up 0 bases, with 7 bases separating them. The CDR3 DNA follows: TGTGCCAGCAGCTTGGATCTTTTCTCCTACGAGCAGTACTTC. Amino acids: CASSLDLFSYEQYF.

The table lists this clone with a count of one. This chain links TRBV5-1 with TRBJ2-3; TRBD2 aligns across 11 bases. Germline assignment: CDR1 SGHRS and CDR2 YFSETQ. The V gene end was trimmed by 3 bases and the J gene end by 5 bases; junction bases not matched to a gene: 11. The CDR3 sequence is 17 residues long. CDR3 in DNA: TGCGCCAGCAGCTCCATCTTTAGCGGGGGGGCCGGAGATACGCAGTATTTT. Translation gives CASSSIFSGGAGDTQYF.

The chain recombines TRBV2 with TRBJ2-7; 8 bases fit TRBD2. In germline, CDR1 is SNHLY, CDR2 FYNNEI. CDR3 length: 15 residues. V shed 6 bases, J shed 1 base, and the junction held 8 bases outside the gene matches. The CDR3 coding sequence is TGTGCCAGCAGCGTTGCGCGGGGGGCATCCTACGAGCAGTACTTC. This translates into CASSVARGASYEQYF.

V and J are TRBV2 and TRBJ2-2; 9 bases line up with TRBD1. Germline CDR1 reads SNHLY; CDR2 reads FYNNEI. The CDR3 loop spans 16 amino acids. V trimming: 6 bases; J trimming: 4 bases; junction bases outside the gene matches: 9. This CDR3 reads CASRNPGQGITGELFF. Here the CDR3 DNA reads TGTGCCAGCAGGAACCCGGGACAGGGAATCACCGGGGAGCTGTTTTTT.

The J gene is TRBJ2-2, the V gene TRBV30; D may be TRBD1 (6 bases). The CDR3 runs 15 residues. V lost 0 bases, J lost 4 bases, and 12 bases lay in between. The germline V gene has CDR1 GTSNPN and CDR2 SVGIG (reference sequence). CDR3 coding DNA: TGTGCCTGGAGTGTAAGGGACACCTTCACCGGGGAGCTGTTTTTT. Encoded protein: CAWSVRDTFTGELFF. Variable domain in full (rest from reference TRBV30 and TRBJ2-2): SQTIHQWPATLVQPVGSPLSLECTVEGTSNPNLYWYRQAAGRGLQLLFYSVGIGQISSEVPQNLSASRPQDRQFILSSKKLLLSDSGFYLCAWSVRDTFTGELFFGEGSRLTVL.

The V call is TRBV5-5, the J call TRBJ2-7, with 13 nucleotides matching TRBD2. After removal of 8 bases from V and 6 bases from J, the junction contained 11 bases not matched to a gene. Germline-derived CDR1 and CDR2 are SGHKS and YYEKEE (reference sequence). The CDR3 runs 15 residues. CDR3 in DNA: TGTGCCAGTATGACTAGCGGGGGGCCTCCGAGCGAGCAGTACTTC. Protein product: CASMTSGGPPSEQYF.

The V and J genes are TRBV5-4 and TRBJ1-5, with D hard to call. The CDR3 contains 15 residues. The ends were cut back, 4 bases at V and 2 bases at J, with 13 bases in the middle. The germline V gene has CDR1 SGHNT and CDR2 YYREEE (reference sequence). CDR3 sequence (DNA): TGTGCCAGCAGCCCAGGCCCGGTAGGCAATCAGCCCCAGCATTTT. This translates into CASSPGPVGNQPQHF.

This clone came up once. This chain joins TRBV7-9 and TRBJ2-7, with 8 bases fitting TRBD1. The germline gives CDR1 SEHNR, CDR2 FQNEAQ (reference sequence). Trimming removed 8 bases from V and 2 bases from J; junction bases left unmatched: 5. This CDR3 spans 13 amino acids. For the CDR3, the DNA is TGTGCCAGCTCCGGACAGGGAACCTACGAGCAGTACTTC. Encoded protein: CASSGQGTYEQYF. The full variable domain, in which reference TRBV7-9 and TRBJ2-7 provide the parts outside the CDR3, is DTGVSQNPRHKITKRGQNVTFRCDPISEHNRLYWYRQTLGQGPEFLTYFQNEAQLEKSRLLSDRFSAERPKGSFSTLEIQRTEQGDSAMYLCASSGQGTYEQYFGPGTRLTVT.

This clone showed up just a few times. The chain joins TRBV4-1 to TRBJ2-3; D is perhaps TRBD2 (6 bases). This CDR3 is 15 amino acids long. V was pared by 4 bases and J by 2 bases, with 13 bases between. The germline V gene has CDR1 MGHRA and CDR2 YSYEKL. The CDR3: CASSPQAGYTDTQYF. The DNA of the CDR3 is TGCGCCAGCAGCCCGCAAGCGGGTTACACAGATACGCAGTATTTT.